This T cell receptor (beta chain) appears in the sequencing data of a study of T-cell reconstitution after alpha-beta-depleted transplantation in children. Deletions cut 0 bases from V and 3 bases from J, with 11 bases between. The CDR3 is 15 amino acids. The V gene's germline CDR1 is SGHRS and CDR2 YFSETQ. Unique molecular identifiers featured in how the TCRbeta library was prepared. Each CDR3 protein gets one entry after TCRdb re-called the PCR reads with MiXCR. The profile shows approximately 89,000 distinct CDR3 sequences, roughly 16% of them singletons. The chain couples TRBV5-1 to TRBJ2-3; TRBD1 or TRBD2 may be the D gene (6 bases each). The sequence was collected from a male patient aged 2-10 years who had a stem cell transplant for acute lymphoblastic leukemia, so the T cells may come from the graft donor. Specimen: PBMCs, mostly from graft donor cells, collected 180 days after TCRalphabeta/CD19-depleted stem cell transplant. DNA of the CDR3: TGCGCCAGCAGCTTGGACGGGGGCGGGACAGATACGCAGTATTTT. The encoded protein is CASSLDGGGTDTQYF.